These 2 T cell receptor beta chains came from one sample sequenced in a study of T cell responses to AZD1222 COVID-19 vaccine. Generated by immunoSEQ multiplex PCR, the TCRdb table keeps only in-frame clones and is missing some. The profile shows approximately 150,000 clones, about 90% of them singletons. This material consisted of peripheral blood, taken 28 days after the second AZD1222 dose. The receptors were gathered from an adult who received the AZD1222 COVID-19 vaccine.

The chain has TRBV11-2 and TRBJ2-7, with 7 bases matching TRBD2. The J segment lost 5 bases and the V segment lost 3 bases, leaving 19 bases of the junction unmatched. The CDR3 covers 18 residues. Germline V gene lookup returns CDR1 SGHAT and CDR2 FQNNGV. The CDR3, as DNA: TGTGCCAGCAGCTTGGTATCAGGGAGAGTGCGGGAGATACACGAGCAGTACTTC. Its protein is CASSLVSGRVREIHEQYF.

The rearrangement uses TRBV7-9 and TRBJ2-5, with 14 bases lining up with TRBD2. This CDR3 comprises 18 residues. J lost 9 bases, V lost 5 bases, and 17 bases had no gene match. Looked up from germline, CDR1 is SEHNR and CDR2 is FQNEAQ (reference sequence). The CDR3 DNA sequence: TGTGCCAGCAGCACCCGACTAGCGGGAGGGGGCCTTGTGGTGGCCCAGTACTTC. As protein: CASSTRLAGGGLVVAQYF.